Detailed here is one T cell receptor beta chain. These data are taken from a study of blood T cell repertoires in COVID-19. V lost 4 bases to trimming and J lost 5 bases; unmatched junction nucleotides: 10. Germline V gives CDR1 SGHRS, CDR2 YFSETQ. This CDR3 spans 16 amino acids. As originally analysed: Estimation of nucleated cell counts was performed using reference gene primer amplification. Clones were read by immunoSEQ multiplex PCR, and TCRdb kept only the in-frame ones, dropping some. V and J calls and clone size follow that table, whereas D and trimming were derived from the DNA. The sample consists of about 95,000 clones, around 87% of them appearing once.

The rearrangement joins TRBV5-1 to TRBJ1-2; 11 positions agree with TRBD1. The sample consisted of peripheral blood. The sequence came from a human donor in a cohort sampled during active COVID-19. The CDR3 coding sequence is TGCGCCAGCAGCCCTTCGGGTGGGGACAGGGGGTATGGCTACACCTTC. This translates into CASSPSGGDRGYGYTF.